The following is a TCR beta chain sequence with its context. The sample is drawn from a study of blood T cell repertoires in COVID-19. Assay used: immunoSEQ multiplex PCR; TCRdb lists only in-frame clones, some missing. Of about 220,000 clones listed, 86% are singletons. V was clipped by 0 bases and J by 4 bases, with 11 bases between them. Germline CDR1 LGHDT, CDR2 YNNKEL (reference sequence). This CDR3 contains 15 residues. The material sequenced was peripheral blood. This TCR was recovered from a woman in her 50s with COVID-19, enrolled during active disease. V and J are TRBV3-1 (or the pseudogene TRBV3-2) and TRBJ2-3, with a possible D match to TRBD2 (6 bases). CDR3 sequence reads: CASSQDLGGADTQYF. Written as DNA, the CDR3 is TGTGCCAGCAGCCAAGATTTGGGGGGAGCAGATACGCAGTATTTT.